One sample yielded the 18 T cell receptor beta chains listed below, sequenced in a study of T-cell reconstitution after alpha-beta-depleted transplantation in children. Unique molecular identifiers were incorporated when the TCRbeta library was constructed. Via MiXCR, TCRdb re-called the PCR reads, giving one row per CDR3 protein. This sample yields 200,000 or so distinct CDR3 sequences, of which approximately 7% are seen a single time; just over 5.5% belongs to the top ten. Sequences were derived from PBMCs, sampled before TCRalphabeta/CD19-depleted stem cell transplant. These receptors all come from a boy younger than 10 with acute lymphoblastic leukemia, due to receive a stem cell transplant.

This clonotype was seen ten or more times. The chain recombines TRBV3-1 with TRBJ2-3; weak D call: TRBD2 (5 bases). The germline V and J ends were trimmed by 1 base and 4 bases, with 12 bases remaining between them. The CDR3 has 15 residues. Germline V gene data show CDR1 as LGHDT and CDR2 as YNNKEL (reference sequence). In DNA, the CDR3 is TGTGCCAGCAGCCAAGTTGCGCTAGCCGCAGATACGCAGTATTTT. Its translation is CASSQVALAADTQYF.

This clonotype was detected ten times or more. This chain joins TRBV10-3 and TRBJ1-1, with D unresolved. CDR3 size: 13 residues. Germline CDR1 and CDR2: ENHRY and SYGVKD. V shed 7 bases and J shed 5 bases, with 14 bases lying between them. The CDR3 region has the DNA TGTGCCATCACCGCAATCGAAGGAACTGAAGCTTTCTTT. Protein product: CAITAIEGTEAFF.

The table lists this clonotype with many counts. The gene calls are TRBV28 and TRBJ1-1; D unclear. In germline, CDR1 is MDHEN, CDR2 SYDVKM. The CDR3 runs 16 residues. V was trimmed by 2 bases and J by 4 bases, leaving 17 bases between them. The CDR3, as DNA: TGTGCCAGCAGTTTAAAGGCTTTCGTCTCAGGCACTGAAGCTTTCTTT. Translation gives CASSLKAFVSGTEAFF.

The rearrangement uses TRBV10-1 and TRBJ1-1; 7 nucleotides match TRBD1. J gave up 3 bases and V 6 bases, and 7 bases lay outside the gene matches. The CDR3 extends over 14 amino acids. CDR1 and CDR2 (germline): WNHNN, SYGVQD (reference sequence). The CDR3: CASRGDSPHTEAFF. CDR3 nucleotides: TGCGCCAGCAGAGGGGACAGCCCCCACACTGAAGCTTTCTTT.

For the CDR3, the DNA is TGCAGCGTCGCAGAGAGGGCTTCTGAAGCTTTCTTT. Residues: CSVAERASEAFF. The chain joins TRBV29-1 to TRBJ1-1; D unclear. The CDR3 is made up of 12 amino acids. Germline CDR1 is SQVTM and CDR2 is ANQGSEA. The ends were cut back, 6 bases at V and 6 bases at J, with 14 bases in the middle.

There are many counts of this clonotype. This sequence joins TRBV5-1 and TRBJ2-7; 9 bases are a match to TRBD1. Germline V gene data show CDR1 as SGHRS and CDR2 as YFSETQ. Losses at the gene ends were 4 bases for V and 0 bases for J; bases not matched to a gene: 5. The CDR3 has 15 amino acids. Here the CDR3 reads CASSGTGSTSYEQYF. CDR3 DNA sequence: TGCGCCAGCAGCGGGACAGGGAGTACCTCCTACGAGCAGTACTTC.

This chain's CDR3 is CSVDRDNTGELFF. In DNA form, the CDR3 reads TGCAGCGTTGACAGGGATAACACCGGGGAGCTGTTTTTT. The gene calls are TRBV29-1 and TRBJ2-2; D may be TRBD1 (5 bases). The germline V and J ends were trimmed by 3 bases and 2 bases, with 7 bases remaining between them. This CDR3 has 13 residues. Germline values: CDR1 SQVTM, CDR2 ANQGSEA.

This clonotype was counted between two and nine times. CDR3 nucleotides: TGTGCCAGCAGCTTGGGACCGGGACAGGGAGGACAGACCCAGTACTTC. Translated, it gives CASSLGPGQGGQTQYF. This chain joins TRBV5-5 and TRBJ2-5; TRBD1 matches at 9 bases. The CDR3 runs to 16 residues. Trimming took 0 bases from V and 6 from J; bases not matched to a gene: 9. Germline CDR1 is SGHKS and CDR2 is YYEKEE (reference sequence).

In this sample, this clonotype turned up many times. This chain joins TRBV12-3 or TRBV12-4 and TRBJ2-2; TRBD2 matches at 8 bases. CDR3 length equals 18 residues. Trimming removed 5 bases from V and 3 bases from J; junction bases left unmatched: 14. The CDR3 here is CASSPLAGNNQHTGELFF. As DNA, the CDR3 is TGTGCCAGCAGTCCATTAGCGGGAAATAATCAACACACCGGGGAGCTGTTTTTT.

The chain employs TRBV6-1 and TRBJ2-2; 7 nucleotides agree with TRBD2. Trimming at V came to 6 bases and at J to 2 bases, leaving 6 bases not matched to a gene. The V gene's germline CDR1 is MNHNS and CDR2 SASEGT. The CDR3 length is 15 residues. The CDR3 coding sequence is TGTGCCAGCAGGGCAAGCGGGGTAAACACCGGGGAGCTGTTTTTT. It specifies CASRASGVNTGELFF.

This clonotype showed up many times. The J gene is TRBJ2-4, the V gene TRBV27, with TRBD2 matching over 7 bases. The germline gives CDR1 MNHEY, CDR2 SMNVEV (reference sequence). The CDR3 loop spans 16 amino acids. V lost 6 bases, J lost 0 bases, and 8 bases stayed unmatched. CDR3 bases: TGTGCCAGCAGCTCTGGGGGGGTGCTAGCCAAAAACATTCAGTACTTC. Its protein is CASSSGGVLAKNIQYF.

In its sample, this clonotype was seen many times. The rearrangement uses TRBV27 and TRBJ1-4, with 8 nucleotides matching TRBD1. The trim removed 5 bases at V and 3 bases at J, leaving 11 bases unmatched. Germline V gene lookup returns CDR1 MNHEY and CDR2 SMNVEV (reference sequence). CDR3 length: 17 amino acids. CDR3 nucleotide sequence: TGTGCCAGCAGTCCGGACAGGGCGGGGATTGCTAATGAAAAACTGTTTTTT. Encoded protein: CASSPDRAGIANEKLFF.

This clonotype was seen many times. The chain is built from TRBV6-5 and TRBJ2-5; D is unresolved. Germline values: CDR1 MNHEY, CDR2 SVGAGI. This CDR3 has 13 amino acids. Deletions cut 6 bases from V and 1 base from J, with 9 bases between. The CDR3 nucleotides are TGTGCCAGCAGCCGAGTAATCCAAGAGACCCAGTACTTC. Translating it yields CASSRVIQETQYF.

This clonotype has at least ten counts. This chain connects TRBV10-3 to TRBJ1-3; maybe TRBD1 (5 bases). Trimming cost V 4 bases and J 0 bases, with 7 bases left between them. The length of the CDR3 is 14 residues. CDR1 ENHRY and CDR2 SYGVKD come from the germline V gene. The CDR3: CAISGTLSGNTIYF. CDR3 DNA sequence: TGTGCCATCAGTGGGACACTCTCTGGAAACACCATATATTTT.

This clonotype was recorded many times. The rearrangement links TRBV20-1 to TRBJ1-3; tentative D call: TRBD1 (5 bases). Trimming took off 6 bases at V and 3 bases at J, with 18 bases between the two ends. The CDR3 has 15 amino acids. CDR1 is DFQATT, CDR2 SNEGSKA, per germline (reference sequence). The CDR3 is CSAGMQGWDGNTIYF. Written as DNA, the CDR3 is TGCAGTGCCGGGATGCAGGGCTGGGATGGAAACACCATATATTTT.

This clonotype came up many times. The chain is built from TRBV12-3 or TRBV12-4 and TRBJ1-2; D not resolved. Trimming removed 8 bases from V and 9 bases from J, with 19 bases in between. CDR3 length: 13 amino acids. The CDR3 sequence: CASQTSGLGSYTF. The CDR3 DNA follows: TGTGCCAGCCAGACCTCCGGTTTGGGAAGCTACACCTTC.

This clonotype occurred once. Possible read error: a much larger clone is one base away. The rearrangement joins TRBV18 to TRBJ2-1, with TRBD2 matching 7 bases. This CDR3 region has 17 residues. Per germline, CDR1 KGHSH and CDR2 LQKENI. The CDR3 DNA reads TGTGCCAGCTCACCACCTATACGGGAGGTGGACTACAATGAGCAGTTATTC. Translating gives CASSPPIREVDYNEQLF.

The table lists this clonotype with many counts. This rearrangement joins TRBV28 to TRBJ2-5; 7 nucleotides align to TRBD1. The CDR3 is made up of 14 amino acids. With V trimmed by 6 bases and J by 2 bases, 6 bases remained unmatched. Germline V gene sequence: CDR1 MDHEN, CDR2 SYDVKM. CDR3 protein: CASSKGQRQETQYF. CDR3 coding DNA: TGTGCCAGCAGCAAGGGACAGCGACAAGAGACCCAGTACTTC.